Listed below are T cell receptor beta chains from one sample, sequenced in a study of long-term antiretroviral therapy in people with HIV. Only in-frame clones appear in the TCRdb table, and some are missing; sequencing was by immunoSEQ multiplex PCR. The table includes around 34,000 clones, around 85% detected once. Sequenced here: unsorted PBMCs, sampled 1.5 years after starting antiretroviral therapy. The source is a young man with HIV. Both conserved end residues are part of each CDR3. D genes are given only for firm matches. Clone size appears in some rows only: once, few, many, or a class for an expanded clone.

once	TRBV28	TRBJ2-2	NA	TGTGCCAGCAGTTTATTGGGGGCCATCGGGGAGCTGTTTTTT	CASSLLGAIGELFF
NA	TRBV6-5	TRBJ1-1	TRBD1	TGTGCCAGCAGTTCCCGAATAGGGGGCCGGGGCACTGAAGCTTTCTTT	CASSSRIGGRGTEAFF
NA	TRBV5-1	TRBJ2-1	TRBD2	TGCGCCAGCAGCGTCCTAGCGGGAGGGTACAATGAGCAGTTCTTC	CASSVLAGGYNEQFF
NA	TRBV28	TRBJ2-3	NA	TGTGCCAGCAGTCTATCAGGGACCACAGATACGCAGTATTTT	CASSLSGTTDTQYF
few	TRBV9	TRBJ2-1	NA	TGTGCCAGCAGCGTGGGGACGACCCACAATGAGCAGTTCTTC	CASSVGTTHNEQFF
few	TRBV6-4	TRBJ2-2	TRBD2	TGTGCCAGCAGTGAACTAGCGGGAGTTGCTGGGGAGCTGTTTTTT	CASSELAGVAGELFF
NA	TRBV25-1	TRBJ2-1	NA	TGTGCCAGCAGTGATGGCCAAAGCTCCTACAATGAGCAGTTCTTC	CASSDGQSSYNEQFF
once	TRBV15	TRBJ1-3	NA	TGTGCCACCAGCGCCTGGGGGGGTGGCTCTGGAAACACCATATATTTT	CATSAWGGGSGNTIYF
NA	TRBV5-5	TRBJ2-7	NA	TGTGCCAGCAGCTTGGACGGACAGCGAGGGCCCTACGAGCAGTACTTC	CASSLDGQRGPYEQYF
few	TRBV19	TRBJ2-2	NA	TGTGCCAGTAGTATAGGCGCAGGGGGGGACACCGGGGAGCTGTTTTTT	CASSIGAGGDTGELFF
NA	TRBV13	TRBJ2-7	TRBD2	TGTGCCAGCAGCGCCGGACTAGCGGGAGACGAGCAGTACTTC	CASSAGLAGDEQYF
NA	TRBV29-1	TRBJ1-5	TRBD1	TGCAGCGTTGCGACAGGGCATACTCAGCCCCAGCATTTT	CSVATGHTQPQHF
NA	TRBV6-1	TRBJ2-3	TRBD2	TGTGCCAGCAGTGAACAGCGGGGCGATACGCAGTATTTT	CASSEQRGDTQYF
NA	TRBV9	TRBJ1-1	NA	TGTGCCAGCAGCGCCACCCTCCAACTCTTGGGGGCTGAAGCTTTCTTT	CASSATLQLLGAEAFF
NA	TRBV9	TRBJ2-1	NA	TGTGCCAGCAGCCCTCGGCTAGGGAGTGTGAATGAGCAGTTCTTC	CASSPRLGSVNEQFF
NA	TRBV11-2	TRBJ2-7	TRBD1	TGTGCCAGCAGCCAACTGACAGGGGCCTACGAGCAGTACTTC	CASSQLTGAYEQYF
NA	TRBV25-1	TRBJ1-3	NA	TGTGCCAGCAGTGAATGGGGAAACTCTGGAAACACCATATATTTT	CASSEWGNSGNTIYF
few	TRBV19	TRBJ1-2	TRBD1	TGTGCCAGTAGTATGGGACAGGGTAAAAGCTACACCTTC	CASSMGQGKSYTF
NA	TRBV7-2	TRBJ2-7	NA	TGTGCCAGCAGCTCCCCGGGTGCCACCTACGAGCAGTACTTC	CASSSPGATYEQYF
NA	TRBV5-4	TRBJ1-3	NA	TGTGCCAGCAGCTTGGACAAGCCGCAAGGAAACACCATATATTTT	CASSLDKPQGNTIYF
NA	TRBV5-1	TRBJ2-7	NA	TGCGCCAGCAGCTCTTACGGGGGTTCCTACGAGCAGTACTTC	CASSSYGGSYEQYF
NA	TRBV6-1	TRBJ2-5	NA	TGTGCCAGCAGTGGGGGGGACTCGAAAGAGACCCAGTACTTC	CASSGGDSKETQYF
NA	TRBV7-9	TRBJ2-2	NA	TGTGCCAGCAGGCCCATACCGTGGGGCGGGGGCGCGAATACCGGGGAGCTGTTTTTT	CASRPIPWGGGANTGELFF
NA	TRBV27	TRBJ1-2	TRBD1	TGTGCCAGCAGTATAACCGGGACAGCTAACTATGGCTACACCTTC	CASSITGTANYGYTF
NA	TRBV2	TRBJ2-7	NA	TGTGCCAGCAGTGAAGGCCAGGGGCCGAGCTCCTACGAGCAGTACTTC	CASSEGQGPSSYEQYF